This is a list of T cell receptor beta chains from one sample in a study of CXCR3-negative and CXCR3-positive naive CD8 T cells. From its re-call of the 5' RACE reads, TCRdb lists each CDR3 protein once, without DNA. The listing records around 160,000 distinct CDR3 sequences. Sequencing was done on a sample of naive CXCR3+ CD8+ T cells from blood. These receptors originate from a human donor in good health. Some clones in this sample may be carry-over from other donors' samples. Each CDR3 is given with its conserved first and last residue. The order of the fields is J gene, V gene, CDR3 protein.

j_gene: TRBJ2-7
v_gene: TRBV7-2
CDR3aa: CASSRSSGGSSYEQYF

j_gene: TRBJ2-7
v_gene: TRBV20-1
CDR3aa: CSVEPGESYEQYF

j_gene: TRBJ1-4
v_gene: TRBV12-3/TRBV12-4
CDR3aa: CASSFQAASEKLFF

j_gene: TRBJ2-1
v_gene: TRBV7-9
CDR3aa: CASSPGLAGVLERFF

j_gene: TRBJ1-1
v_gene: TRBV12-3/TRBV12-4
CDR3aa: CASSFRGGTEAFF

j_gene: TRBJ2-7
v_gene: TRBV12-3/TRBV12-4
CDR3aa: CASSLNRAPRILSEQYF

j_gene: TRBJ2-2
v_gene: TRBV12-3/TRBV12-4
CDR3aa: CASSLSGLAGDTGELFF

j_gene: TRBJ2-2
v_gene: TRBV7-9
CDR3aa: CASSLASAQGSSGELFF

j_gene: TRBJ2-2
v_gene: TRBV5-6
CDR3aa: CASSLVGGFGGNTGELFF

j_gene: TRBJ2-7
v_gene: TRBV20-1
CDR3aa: CSARDFTSGGLYEQYF

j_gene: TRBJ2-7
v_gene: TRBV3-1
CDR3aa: CASSQGQPIPSYEQYF

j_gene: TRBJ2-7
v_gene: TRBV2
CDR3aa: CASSDGGTGGLGEQYF

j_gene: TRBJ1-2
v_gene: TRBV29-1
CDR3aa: CSVSGQGNNYGYTF

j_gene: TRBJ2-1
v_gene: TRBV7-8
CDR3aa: CASSLAERGGSGNEQFF

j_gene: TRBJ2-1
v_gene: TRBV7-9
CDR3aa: CASSPPHPLAGEVGEQFF

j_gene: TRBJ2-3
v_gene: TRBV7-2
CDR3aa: CATPSGDSTDTQYF

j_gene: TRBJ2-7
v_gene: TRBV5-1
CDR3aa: CASSENYNSYEQYF

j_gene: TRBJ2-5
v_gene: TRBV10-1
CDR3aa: CASSERVQETQYF

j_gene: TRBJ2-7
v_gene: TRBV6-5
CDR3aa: CASSYSQGAEEQYF

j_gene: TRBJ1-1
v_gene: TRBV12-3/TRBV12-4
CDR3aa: CASSLAGQTNTEAFF

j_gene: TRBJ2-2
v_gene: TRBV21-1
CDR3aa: CASSKAAKNTGELFF

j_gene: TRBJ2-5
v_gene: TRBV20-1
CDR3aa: CSARDEGRVGETQYF

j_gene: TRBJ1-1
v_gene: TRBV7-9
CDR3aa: CASSPRDRGSVRAFF

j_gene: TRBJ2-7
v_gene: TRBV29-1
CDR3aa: CSVEGRGDEQYF

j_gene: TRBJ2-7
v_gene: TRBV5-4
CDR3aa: CASSNWDRGIEQYF

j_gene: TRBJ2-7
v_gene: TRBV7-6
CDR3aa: CASSPTATYEQYF

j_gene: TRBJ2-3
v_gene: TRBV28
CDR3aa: CASSRQGTSTDTQYF

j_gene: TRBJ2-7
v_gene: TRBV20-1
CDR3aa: CSARRFGDLVIREQYF

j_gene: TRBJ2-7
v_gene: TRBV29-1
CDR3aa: CSVVFWEGLLDF

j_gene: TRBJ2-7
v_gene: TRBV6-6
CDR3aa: CASSYQQGAYEQYF

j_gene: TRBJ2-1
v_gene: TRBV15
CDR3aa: CATSRQGTYNEQFF

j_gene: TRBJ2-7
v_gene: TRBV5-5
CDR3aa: CASSPPSSYEQYF

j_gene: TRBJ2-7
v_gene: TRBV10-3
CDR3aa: CAISDRYESYEQYF

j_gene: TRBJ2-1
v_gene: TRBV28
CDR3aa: CASRWTGSSYNEKFF

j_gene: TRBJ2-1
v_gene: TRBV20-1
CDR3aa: CSARDSSENAYNEQFF

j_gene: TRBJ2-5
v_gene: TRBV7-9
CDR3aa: CASSAPRGLVEVETHYF

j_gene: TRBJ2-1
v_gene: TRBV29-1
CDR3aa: CSGKQGLQGEQFF

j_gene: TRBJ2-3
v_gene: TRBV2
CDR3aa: CASSGFAGGPRTDTQYF

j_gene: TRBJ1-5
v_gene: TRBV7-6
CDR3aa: CASSLWGNNQPQHF

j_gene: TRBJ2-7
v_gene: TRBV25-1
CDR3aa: CASSEGERGRREQYF

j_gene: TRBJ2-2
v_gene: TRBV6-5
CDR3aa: CASSHRGYTGELFF

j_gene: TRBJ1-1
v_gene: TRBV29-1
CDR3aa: CSVGLDPLMNTEAFF

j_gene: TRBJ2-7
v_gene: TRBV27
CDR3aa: CASKESDAYEQYF

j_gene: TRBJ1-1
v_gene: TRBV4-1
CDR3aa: CASSRDQTGYTEAFF

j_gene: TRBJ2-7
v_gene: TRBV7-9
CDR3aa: CASSAGTGLDEQYF

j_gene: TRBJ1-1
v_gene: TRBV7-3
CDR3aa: CASSSFPGNTEAFF